This T cell receptor (beta chain) was documented in a study of vaccination effects on CD4 cells after COVID-19. Study as a whole: Post-vaccine draws lagged the second dose by a median of 72 days.

Clones were sequenced by immunoSEQ multiplex PCR, and TCRdb holds only the in-frame ones, with some missing. Of almost 70,000 clones listed, 70% to 75% are singletons. Prior to sequencing, the ViraFEST assay stimulated PBMC with viral peptide pools, which expanded the antigen-specific CD4+ T cells. The culture ran for roughly ten days before CD4+ T cells were isolated. The vaccine given was either BNT162b2 or mRNA-1273, in two doses. Cultivation was performed at a few million PBMC per well with roughly 9.1 IU/ml IL-2 and 9 to 10 ug/ml peptides added. As concerns this clone: Its specificity is not known.

The CDR3 totals 14 residues. Germline CDR1 SGHNT, CDR2 YYREEE (reference sequence). V shed 0 bases and J shed 8 bases, with 12 bases lying between them. The chain couples TRBV5-4 to TRBJ2-1, with D possibly matching TRBD2 (6 bases). The clonotype comes from a human donor who received a COVID-19 vaccine. Sample: CD4+ T cells from PBMCs cultured with HCoV-229E spike peptides, taken after COVID-19 vaccination. For the CDR3, the DNA is TGTGCCAGCAGCTTGGCTTTCTCGGGGGATGAGCAGTTCTTC. Translating it yields CASSLAFSGDEQFF. Full variable domain (rest looked up from reference TRBV5-4 and TRBJ2-1): ETGVTQSPTHLIKTRGQQVTLRCSSQSGHNTVSWYQQALGQGPQFIFQYYREEENGRGNFPPRFSGLQFPNYSSELNVNALELDDSALYLCASSLAFSGDEQFFGPGTRLTVL.